Included here is one TCR beta chain sequence, with context. Its antigen remains unknown. The data were taken from a study of cytomegalovirus exposure and HLA in healthy donors. Whole-study findings and limits: Previously analyzed data showed that most TCR beta V segments were productive at a frequency of about 87% or about 30%.

A multiplex PCR was run with 60 Vbeta primers and 13 Jbeta primers. Profiling relied on immunoSEQ multiplex PCR, and the TCRdb table lists in-frame clones only, not all of them. This repertoire shows fewer than 250,000 clones, about three quarters found once; its top ten account for approximately 1%. Germline V lookup: CDR1 SQVTM, CDR2 ANQGSEA. Trimming at V came to 6 bases and at J to 7 bases, leaving 13 bases not matched to a gene. CDR3 length: 14 amino acids. The TCR comes from a woman between 40 and 50 years old in good health and CMV-seronegative. The sequenced sample was PBMCs. This chain uses TRBV29-1 with TRBJ2-5, with 8 bases that match TRBD2. CDR3 in amino acids: CSVERGTAQGTQYF. CDR3 coding DNA: TGCAGCGTCGAGCGGGGGACCGCCCAGGGGACCCAGTACTTC.